This T cell receptor (beta chain) derives from a study of CD8 T cell repertoires and HIV-1 epitope variants (dated by TCRdb to 2020 to 2022). As for the study more broadly: Twenty-five peptides representing autologous and known Gag and Nef epitope variants were each used to stimulate T cells in separate culture wells. The control conditions were a CMV, EBV and flu peptide pool, the Ebola AY9 epitope as a negative control, and a well with no peptide. The epitopes tested were three Gag epitope families plus Nef HW9 and YT9. T cells were enriched with the EasySep Human T Cell Enrichment Kit and co-cultured with equal numbers of autologous T cell-negative cells as antigen-presenting cells. For 10 days the cultures were kept in IMDM with gentamicin, and on days 3 and 7 half of the media was changed with IL-2, IL-7 and IL-15 added. A 1M T cell aliquot was kept as an uncultured baseline condition, separate from the approximately 80 T cell cultures. A total of more than 80 T cell cultures were run, with each culture condition done in triplicate except for one peptide, which was done in duplicate. General findings and caveats noted by the study authors: Nine or ten antigen-specific TCR beta clonotypes were identified, and about 6 of them appeared cross-reactive for autologous or known escape epitope variants. The assay could identify only TCR beta chains and pointed to proliferation in response to antigen, not to T cell function or cytokine profile. Several clonotypes recognized the Nef KF9 family and one the HW9 family, with no responses to the TAALDMSHF plasma variant.

Turning to this clone: Which antigen it targets is not known. Nothing much larger sits one base from this clone, and base qualities are not available.

Sequencing of TCR beta CDR3 regions was performed at survey depth on the immunoSEQ platform. The QIAamp DNA micro kit was used to extract genomic DNA from every cultured and uncultured CD8+ T cell population. The study's processing was this. Samples with fewer than 5,000 productive reads were excluded, resulting in the removal of about 6% of the 75 HIV peptide-stimulated cultures. Sequences were trimmed to CDR3 by a MANAFEST web app, and nonproductive sequences, CDR3s under 5 amino acids, and sequences not starting with C or ending with F/W were removed. For a clonotype to count as antigen-specific, the clonotype had to expand relative to the no-peptide control in at least 2 of 3 replicates at FDR 0.01, and only within one epitope family. Specific clonotypes also needed at least fivefold higher frequency than in wells stimulated with peptides from other epitope families. TCRdb retrieved this table from immuneACCESS and kept in-frame rearrangements only. Not all clones are present; in checked studies, unresolved V genes account for under half, and no reason is known for the remainder. D and trimming were read from the DNA, whereas the V and J calls and clone size are those reported in that table. For this sample the table gives about 5,300 clones, of which approximately 70% were detected only once. The top ten constitute under 55% of the sample.

The EasySep Human CD8+ T Cell Enrichment Kit was used on day 10 to isolate CD8+ T cells from every culture. There are 15 amino acids in the CDR3, from cysteine to phenylalanine inclusive. Only the CDR3 DNA is retained, 45 bases long and in frame from the first base. CDR1 and CDR2 (MNHEY, SMNVEV) derive from the germline V gene (reference sequence). The germline ends are 11 bases apart after V is trimmed by 2 bases and J by 2 bases. The material sequenced was cultured CD8+ T cells derived from PBMCs. Recombination linked TRBV27 to TRBJ2-3; matching of 5 bases hints at TRBD2 as the D gene. The TCR sequence derives from a male donor with HIV. The bases are TGTGCCAGCAGTTTAGAGGAGGCGGACACAGATACGCAGTATTTT. Its amino acids are CASSLEEADTDTQYF.